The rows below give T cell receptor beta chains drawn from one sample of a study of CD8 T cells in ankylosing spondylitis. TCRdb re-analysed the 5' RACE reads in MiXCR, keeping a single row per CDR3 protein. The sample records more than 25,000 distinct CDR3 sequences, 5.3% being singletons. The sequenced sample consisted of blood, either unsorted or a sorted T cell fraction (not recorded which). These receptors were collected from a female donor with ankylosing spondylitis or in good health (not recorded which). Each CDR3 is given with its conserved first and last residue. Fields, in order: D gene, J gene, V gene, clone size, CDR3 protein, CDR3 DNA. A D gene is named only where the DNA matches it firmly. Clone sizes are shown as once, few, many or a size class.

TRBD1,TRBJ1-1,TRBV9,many,CASSTGGANTEAFF,TGTGCCAGCAGCACAGGGGGGGCGAACACTGAAGCTTTCTTT
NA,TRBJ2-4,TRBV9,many,CASSVSTAKNIQYF,TGTGCCAGCAGCGTCTCGACGGCCAAAAACATTCAGTACTTC
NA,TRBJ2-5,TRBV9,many,CASSVEATSQETQYF,TGTGCCAGCAGCGTAGAGGCGACAAGCCAAGAGACCCAGTACTTC
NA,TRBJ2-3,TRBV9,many,CASSVIADTDTQYF,TGTGCCAGCAGCGTAATAGCGGACACAGATACGCAGTATTTT
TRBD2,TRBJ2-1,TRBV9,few,CASSVSGRYYNEQFF,TGTGCCAGCAGCGTTAGCGGGAGGTACTACAATGAGCAGTTCTTC
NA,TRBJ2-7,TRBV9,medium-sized,CASSVAGTALDEQYF,TGTGCCAGCAGCGTAGCTGGGACCGCACTCGACGAGCAGTACTTC
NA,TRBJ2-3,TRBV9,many,CASSVEGGATTDTQYF,TGTGCCAGCAGCGTAGAAGGCGGGGCGACCACAGATACGCAGTATTTT
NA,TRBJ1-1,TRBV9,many,CASSTRDQNTEAFF,TGTGCCAGCAGCACTCGGGACCAAAACACTGAAGCTTTCTTT
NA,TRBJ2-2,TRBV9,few,CASSGGELAGELFF,TGTGCCAGCAGCGGGGGGGAGTTGGCCGGGGAGCTGTTTTTT
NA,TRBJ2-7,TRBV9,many,CASSFGPSSYEQYF,TGTGCCAGCAGTTTCGGGCCTAGCTCCTACGAGCAGTACTTC